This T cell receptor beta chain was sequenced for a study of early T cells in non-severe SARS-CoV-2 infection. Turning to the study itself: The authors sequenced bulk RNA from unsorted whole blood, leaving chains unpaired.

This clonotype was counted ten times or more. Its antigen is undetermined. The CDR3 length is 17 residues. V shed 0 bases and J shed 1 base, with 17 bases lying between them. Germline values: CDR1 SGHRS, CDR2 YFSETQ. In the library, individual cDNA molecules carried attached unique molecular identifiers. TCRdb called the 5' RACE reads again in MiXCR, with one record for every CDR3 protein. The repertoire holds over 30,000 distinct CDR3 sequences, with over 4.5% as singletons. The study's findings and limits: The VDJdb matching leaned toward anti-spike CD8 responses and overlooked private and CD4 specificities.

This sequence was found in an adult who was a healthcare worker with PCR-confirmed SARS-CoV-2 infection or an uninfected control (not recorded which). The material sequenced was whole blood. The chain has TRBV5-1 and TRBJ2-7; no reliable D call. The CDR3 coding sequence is TGCGCCAGCAGCTTGGCCTTGATGACCAGCCCATCCTACGAGCAGTACTTC. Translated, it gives CASSLALMTSPSYEQYF.